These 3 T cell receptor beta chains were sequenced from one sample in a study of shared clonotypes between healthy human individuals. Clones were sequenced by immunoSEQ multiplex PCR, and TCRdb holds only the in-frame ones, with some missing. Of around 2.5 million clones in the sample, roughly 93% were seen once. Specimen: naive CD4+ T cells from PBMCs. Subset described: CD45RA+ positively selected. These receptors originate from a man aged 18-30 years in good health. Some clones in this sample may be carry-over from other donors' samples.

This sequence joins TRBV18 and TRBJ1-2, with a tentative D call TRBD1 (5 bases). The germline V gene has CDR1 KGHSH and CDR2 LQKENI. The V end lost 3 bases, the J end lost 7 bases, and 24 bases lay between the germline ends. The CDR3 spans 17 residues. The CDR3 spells CASSPINPPGGPGGYTF. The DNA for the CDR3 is TGTGCCAGCTCACCTATTAACCCCCCCGGGGGACCGGGTGGCTACACCTTC.

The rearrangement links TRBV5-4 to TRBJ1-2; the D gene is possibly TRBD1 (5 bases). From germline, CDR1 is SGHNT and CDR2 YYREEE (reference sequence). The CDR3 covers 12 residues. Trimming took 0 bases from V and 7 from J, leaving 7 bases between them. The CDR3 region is CASSLGQGGYTF. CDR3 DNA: TGTGCCAGCAGCTTGGGCCAGGGTGGCTACACCTTC.

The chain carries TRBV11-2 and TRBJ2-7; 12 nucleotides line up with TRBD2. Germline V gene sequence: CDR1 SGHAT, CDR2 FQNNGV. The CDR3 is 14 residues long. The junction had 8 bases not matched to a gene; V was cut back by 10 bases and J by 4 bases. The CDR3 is CATGLAGTNYEQYF. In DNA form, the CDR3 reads TGTGCCACCGGACTAGCGGGAACCAATTACGAGCAGTACTTC.